This T cell receptor (beta chain) was sequenced for a study of control samples from healthy donors and cancer patients (dated by TCRdb to 2018 to 2021). Library preparation used the immunoSEQ multiplex PCR assay. Drawn from immuneACCESS, this table holds only the in-frame rearrangements with V and J called that TCRdb kept. Clones are partly lost; checked studies trace under half to an unresolved V gene and leave the rest unexplained. For this sample there are about 72,000 clones; around 92% appear just once. 5% to 6% of the sample lies in the top ten. Of note for this clone: The antigen it recognizes is unknown. No base qualities exist here, and no much larger clone lies one base off it.

Here V drops 5 bases and J drops 7 bases, and the junction holds 9 bases not matched to any gene. From the cysteine up to the phenylalanine, the CDR3 has a length of 14 residues. Only CDR3 DNA remains: 42 bases, in frame from the first base. For CDR1 and CDR2, the germline V gene (reference sequence) lists MNHEY and SMNVEV. This chain is built from TRBV27 and TRBJ1-2; 8 bases in the junction line up with TRBD1. Material for sequencing was blood. This receptor was identified in a woman aged 55-75 years in good health. The base sequence is TGTGCCAGCAGTCGACAGGGGCCAAGTAGTGGCTACACCTTC. The translation is CASSRQGPSSGYTF.